The sequence of this T cell receptor (beta chain) was determined in a study of CD8+CD57+ T cells in acquired aplastic anemia. Study overall: Sorted cells (CD4+ and CD8+) yielded DNA amounts that averaged approximately 3.2 ug.

Investigators profiled TCR beta VDJ and CDR3 from genomic DNA template. TCRdb passed the reads through MiXCR, listing each CDR3 protein once. Of approximately 120,000 distinct CDR3 sequences in the sample, almost 40% were seen once. This CDR3 has 16 residues. Trimming cost V 2 bases and J 2 bases, with 16 bases left between them. CDR1 WNHNN and CDR2 SYGVQD come from the germline V gene (reference sequence). Individuals selected for sequencing had exhibited CD8+CD57+ cell expansion on flow cytometry. Therapy had not been given to patients before blood sampling. This chain joins TRBV10-1 and TRBJ2-7; D is possibly TRBD2 (7 bases). Source material: sorted CD4+, CD8+, or CD8+CD57+ T cells (not recorded which) from PBMCs. The receptor's source is a human donor with aplastic anemia. The chain's CDR3 is CASSERVCGGAYEQYF. Here the CDR3 DNA reads TGCGCCAGCAGTGAGAGGGTCTGCGGGGGCGCCTACGAGCAGTACTTC.